The entry below gives a single T cell receptor beta chain sequence along with its context. Profiling relied on immunoSEQ multiplex PCR, and the TCRdb table lists in-frame clones only, not all of them. The sample shows about 20,000 clones, 82% of them seen only once. The data were obtained in a study of sequential checkpoint blockade in melanoma. The CDR3 covers 16 residues. The germline V gene encodes CDR1 LGHNA and CDR2 YNFKEQ. Deletions cut 3 bases from V and 5 bases from J, with 17 bases between. As for treatment: randomized to nivolumab then ipilimumab (arm A) or the reverse (arm B). The genes are TRBV4-2 and TRBJ2-1, with D maybe TRBD2 (5 bases). The source of this sequence is a human donor with melanoma. Specimen: CD8+ T cells sorted from blood (inferred from file names), collected from a patient given nivolumab and ipilimumab in sequence. The CDR3 coding sequence is TGTGCCAGCAGCCACCATCCCGGCCAACTAGACAATGAGCAGTTCTTC. Translating gives CASSHHPGQLDNEQFF.